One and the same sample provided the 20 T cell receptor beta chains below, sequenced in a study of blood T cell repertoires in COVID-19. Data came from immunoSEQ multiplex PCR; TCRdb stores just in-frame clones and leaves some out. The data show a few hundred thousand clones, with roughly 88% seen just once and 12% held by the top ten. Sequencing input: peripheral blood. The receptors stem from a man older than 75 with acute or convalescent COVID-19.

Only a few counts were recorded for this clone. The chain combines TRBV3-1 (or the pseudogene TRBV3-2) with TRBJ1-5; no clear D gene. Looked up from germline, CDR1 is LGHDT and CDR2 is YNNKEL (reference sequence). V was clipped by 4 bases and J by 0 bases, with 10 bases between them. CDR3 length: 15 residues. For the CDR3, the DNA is TGTGCCAGCAGCCCTGAGGCTTATAGCAATCAGCCCCAGCATTTT. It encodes CASSPEAYSNQPQHF.

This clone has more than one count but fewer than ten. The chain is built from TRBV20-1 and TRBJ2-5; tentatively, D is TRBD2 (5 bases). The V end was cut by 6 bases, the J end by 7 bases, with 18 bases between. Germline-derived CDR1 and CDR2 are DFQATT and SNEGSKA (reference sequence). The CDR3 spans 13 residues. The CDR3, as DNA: TGCAGTGCAAGTCCGGGATCAGAGAGGACCCAGTACTTC. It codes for CSASPGSERTQYF.

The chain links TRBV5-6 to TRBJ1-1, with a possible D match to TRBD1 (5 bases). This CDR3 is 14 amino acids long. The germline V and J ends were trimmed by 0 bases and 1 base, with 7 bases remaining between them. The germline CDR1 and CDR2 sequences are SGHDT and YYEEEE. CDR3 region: CASSLAGGNTEAFF. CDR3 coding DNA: TGTGCCAGCAGCTTGGCCGGGGGGAACACTGAAGCTTTCTTT.

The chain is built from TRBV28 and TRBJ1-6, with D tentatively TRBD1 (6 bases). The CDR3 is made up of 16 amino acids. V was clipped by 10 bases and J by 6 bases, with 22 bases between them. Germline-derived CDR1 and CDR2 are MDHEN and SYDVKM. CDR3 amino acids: CATTRGGGGGNSPLHF. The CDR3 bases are TGTGCCACTACCCGAGGTGGGGGCGGTGGTAATTCACCCCTCCACTTT.

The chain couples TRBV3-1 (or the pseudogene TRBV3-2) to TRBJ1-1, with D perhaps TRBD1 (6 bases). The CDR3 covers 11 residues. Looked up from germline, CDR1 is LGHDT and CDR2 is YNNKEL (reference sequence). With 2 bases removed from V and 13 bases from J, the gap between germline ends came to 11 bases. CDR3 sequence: CASSQTDRCFF. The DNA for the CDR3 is TGTGCCAGCAGCCAAACCGACAGGTGTTTCTTT.

CDR3 coding DNA: TGTGCCTGCGGACAGGGGAAGAGGGGTGAAGCTTTCTTT. Protein: CACGQGKRGEAFF. This chain links TRBV28 with TRBJ1-1, with 9 bases matching TRBD1. This CDR3 spans 13 amino acids. The germline V gene encodes CDR1 MDHEN and CDR2 SYDVKM. Losses at the gene ends were 11 bases for V and 7 bases for J; bases not matched to a gene: 11.

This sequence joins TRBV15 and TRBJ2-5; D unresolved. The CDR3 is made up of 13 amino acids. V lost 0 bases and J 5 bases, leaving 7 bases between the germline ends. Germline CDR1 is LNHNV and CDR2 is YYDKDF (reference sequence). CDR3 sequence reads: CATSRDHRETQYF. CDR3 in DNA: TGTGCCACCAGCAGAGATCACCGGGAGACCCAGTACTTC.

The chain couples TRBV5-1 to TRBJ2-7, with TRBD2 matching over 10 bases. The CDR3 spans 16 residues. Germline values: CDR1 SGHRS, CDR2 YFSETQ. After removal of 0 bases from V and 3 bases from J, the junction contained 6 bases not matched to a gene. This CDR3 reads CASSLDPSGGYYEQYF. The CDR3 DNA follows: TGCGCCAGCAGCTTGGATCCTAGCGGGGGATACTACGAGCAGTACTTC.

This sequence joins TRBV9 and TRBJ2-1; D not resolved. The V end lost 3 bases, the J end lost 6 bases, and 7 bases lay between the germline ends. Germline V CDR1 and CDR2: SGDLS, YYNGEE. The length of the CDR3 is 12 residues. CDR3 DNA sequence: TGTGCCAGCAGCGCCCAACTCAATGAGCAGTTCTTC. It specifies CASSAQLNEQFF.

The CDR3 spells CASSFRGRRTEAFF. As DNA, the CDR3 is TGTGCCAGTAGTTTCAGGGGGCGTCGGACTGAAGCTTTCTTT. The chain uses TRBV19 and TRBJ1-1; 8 bases are shared with TRBD1. Germline values: CDR1 LNHDA, CDR2 SQIVND (reference sequence). The CDR3 is made up of 14 amino acids. Trimming at V came to 5 bases and at J to 5 bases, leaving 7 bases not matched to a gene.

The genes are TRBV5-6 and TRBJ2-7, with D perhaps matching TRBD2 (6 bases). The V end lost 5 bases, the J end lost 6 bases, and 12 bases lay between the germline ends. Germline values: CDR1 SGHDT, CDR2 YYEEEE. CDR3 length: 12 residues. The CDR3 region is CASSRREREQYF. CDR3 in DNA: TGTGCCAGCAGTCGGAGGGAGCGCGAGCAGTACTTC. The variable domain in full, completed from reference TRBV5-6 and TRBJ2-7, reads DAGVTQSPTHLIKTRGQQVTLRCSPKSGHDTVSWYQQALGQGPQFIFQYYEEEERQRGNFPDRFSGHQFPNYSSELNVNALLLGDSALYLCASSRREREQYFGPGTRLTVT.

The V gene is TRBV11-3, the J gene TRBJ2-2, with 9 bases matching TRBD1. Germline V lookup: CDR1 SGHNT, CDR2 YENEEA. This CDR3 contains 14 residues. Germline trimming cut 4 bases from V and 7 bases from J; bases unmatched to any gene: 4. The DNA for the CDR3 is TGTGCCAGCAGCTCTACAGGGGGCAACGGGGAGCTGTTTTTT. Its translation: CASSSTGGNGELFF.

CDR3 residues: CASRGGAANTGELFF. The DNA for the CDR3 is TGTGCCAGCCGAGGAGGGGCCGCGAACACCGGGGAGCTGTTTTTT. This chain connects TRBV28 to TRBJ2-2, with TRBD2 as a possible D gene (6 bases). The V gene's germline CDR1 is MDHEN and CDR2 SYDVKM. Trimming cost V 8 bases and J 0 bases, with 13 bases left between them. The CDR3 consists of 15 residues.

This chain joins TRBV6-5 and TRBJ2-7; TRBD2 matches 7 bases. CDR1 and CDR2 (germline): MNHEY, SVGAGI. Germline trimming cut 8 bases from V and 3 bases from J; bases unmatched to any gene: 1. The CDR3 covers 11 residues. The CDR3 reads CASGGVYEQYF. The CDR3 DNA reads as TGTGCCAGCGGGGGGGTCTACGAGCAGTACTTC.

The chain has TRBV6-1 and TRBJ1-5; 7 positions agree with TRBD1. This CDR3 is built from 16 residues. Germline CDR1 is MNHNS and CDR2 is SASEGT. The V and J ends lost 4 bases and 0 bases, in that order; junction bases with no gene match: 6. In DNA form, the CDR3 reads TGTGCCAGCAGTGCCCGGGACAGCTATAGCAATCAGCCCCAGCATTTT. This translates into CASSARDSYSNQPQHF.

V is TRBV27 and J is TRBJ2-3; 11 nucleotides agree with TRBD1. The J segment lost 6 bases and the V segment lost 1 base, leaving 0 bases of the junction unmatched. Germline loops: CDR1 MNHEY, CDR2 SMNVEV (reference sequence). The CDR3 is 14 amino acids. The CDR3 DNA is TGTGCCAGCAGTTTATGGGACAGGGGGGATACGCAGTATTTT. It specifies CASSLWDRGDTQYF.

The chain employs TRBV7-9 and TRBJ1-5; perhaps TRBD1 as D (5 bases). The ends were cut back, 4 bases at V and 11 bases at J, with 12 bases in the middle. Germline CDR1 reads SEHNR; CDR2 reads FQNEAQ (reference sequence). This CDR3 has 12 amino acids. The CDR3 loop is CASSSWGGAQHF. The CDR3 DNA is TGTGCCAGCAGCTCTTGGGGCGGGGCCCAGCATTTT.

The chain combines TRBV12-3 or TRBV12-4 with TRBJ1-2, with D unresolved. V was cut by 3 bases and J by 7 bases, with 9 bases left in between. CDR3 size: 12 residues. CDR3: CASSFSRRGYTF. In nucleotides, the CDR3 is TGTGCCAGCAGTTTTTCCAGGCGTGGCTACACCTTC.

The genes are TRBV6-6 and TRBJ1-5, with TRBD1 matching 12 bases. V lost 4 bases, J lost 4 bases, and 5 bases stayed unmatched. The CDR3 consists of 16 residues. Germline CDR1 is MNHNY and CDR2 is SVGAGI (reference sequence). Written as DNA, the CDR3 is TGTGCCAGCAGTTCGAGGGACAGGGGGCTAAATCAGCCCCAGCATTTT. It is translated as CASSSRDRGLNQPQHF.

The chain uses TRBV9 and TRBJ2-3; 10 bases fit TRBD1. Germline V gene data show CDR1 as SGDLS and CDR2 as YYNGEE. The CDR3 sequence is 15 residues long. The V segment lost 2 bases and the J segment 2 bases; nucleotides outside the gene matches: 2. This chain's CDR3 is CASSVGTGVTDTQYF. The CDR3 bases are TGTGCCAGCAGCGTCGGGACAGGGGTCACAGATACGCAGTATTTT.